This passage covers 13 T cell receptor beta chains from one sample sequenced in a study of blood T cell repertoires in COVID-19. Method: immunoSEQ multiplex PCR; TCRdb's copy keeps in-frame clones and lacks some. The table has 150,000 to 200,000 clones, under 90% seen once. Sample: peripheral blood. Receptors originate from a woman older than 75 with acute or convalescent COVID-19.

This chain links TRBV7-6 with TRBJ2-1; the match to TRBD2 covers 8 bases. CDR1 and CDR2 from the germline V gene are SGHVS and FNYEAQ. This CDR3 has 15 amino acids. Trimming took 5 bases from V and 6 from J; bases not matched to a gene: 9. In DNA form, the CDR3 reads TGTGCCAGCAGCAAGACAGGTGGACTAGCCAATGAGCAGTTCTTC. Protein product: CASSKTGGLANEQFF. The full variable domain, in which reference TRBV7-6 and TRBJ2-1 provide the parts outside the CDR3, is GAGVSQSPRYKVTKRGQDVALRCDPISGHVSLYWYRQALGQGPEFLTYFNYEAQQDKSGLPNDRFSAERPEGSISTLTIQRTEQRDSAMYRCASSKTGGLANEQFFGPGTRLTVL.

The V call is TRBV7-2, the J call TRBJ1-5, with D unclear. Germline V gene data show CDR1 as SGHTA and CDR2 as FQGNSA. V was clipped by 1 base and J by 2 bases, with 9 bases between them. The CDR3 length is 15 residues. CDR3 protein: CASSLGWSGNQPQHF. The CDR3 nucleotides read TGTGCCAGCAGCTTAGGGTGGAGCGGCAATCAGCCCCAGCATTTT.

The CDR3 DNA follows: TGTGCCACCCGGGACGCGGGAGCCAATCAGCCCCAGCATTTT. Protein sequence: CATRDAGANQPQHF. This chain uses TRBV24-1 with TRBJ1-5; possible D gene TRBD1, 5 bases. Germline CDR1 and CDR2: KGHDR and SFDVKD. Trimming removed 9 bases from V and 3 bases from J, with 14 bases in between. This CDR3 region has 14 residues.

The chain is built from TRBV7-6 and TRBJ1-4; maybe TRBD1 (5 bases). Trimming pared 5 bases from V and 3 bases from J, leaving 13 bases between. This CDR3 region has 15 residues. Germline values: CDR1 SGHVS, CDR2 FNYEAQ. The CDR3: CASSETGHSNEKLFF. The CDR3 region has the DNA TGTGCCAGCAGCGAAACAGGACATTCTAATGAAAAACTGTTTTTT.

This chain joins TRBV2 and TRBJ1-6, with D possibly being TRBD1 (5 bases). Trimming shortened V by 4 bases and J by 9 bases, and 19 bases separated the two germline ends. CDR1 is SNHLY, CDR2 FYNNEI, per germline. The CDR3 is 16 residues long. The chain's CDR3 is CASSVRPGQGGSPLHF. The CDR3 region has the DNA TGTGCCAGCAGTGTACGGCCGGGCCAGGGAGGTTCACCCCTCCACTTT.

The V gene is TRBV11-2, the J gene TRBJ1-1, with a weak D call TRBD1 (6 bases). V was cut by 4 bases and J by 0 bases, with 15 bases left in between. The length of the CDR3 is 16 residues. Per germline, CDR1 SGHAT and CDR2 FQNNGV. This chain's CDR3 is CASSSLVGAVNTEAFF. The CDR3 nucleotides are TGTGCCAGCAGCTCGCTGGTGGGGGCCGTGAACACTGAAGCTTTCTTT.

V is TRBV7-9 and J is TRBJ1-6, with TRBD1 as a possible D gene (5 bases). Trimming left V 5 bases short and J 7 bases short, with 9 bases between. Germline loops: CDR1 SEHNR, CDR2 FQNEAQ (reference sequence). The CDR3 length is 13 residues. CDR3 loop: CASSREGNSPLHF. CDR3 sequence (DNA): TGTGCCAGCAGCCGGGAGGGGAATTCACCCCTCCACTTT.

This sequence joins TRBV2 and TRBJ2-3; the D gene is possibly TRBD1 (5 bases). Trimming pared 6 bases from V and 0 bases from J, leaving 16 bases between. Per germline, CDR1 SNHLY and CDR2 FYNNEI. CDR3 length equals 16 residues. CDR3 nucleotide sequence: TGTGCCAGCAGACCATTCCCAGGGTTAAGCACAGATACGCAGTATTTT. Encoded protein: CASRPFPGLSTDTQYF.

The chain joins TRBV20-1 to TRBJ2-7; TRBD2 might be the D (5 bases). Trimming left V 3 bases short and J 3 bases short, with 6 bases between. Per germline, CDR1 DFQATT and CDR2 SNEGSKA (reference sequence). CDR3 length: 11 residues. The CDR3 loop is CSARTNYEQYF. The CDR3 region has the DNA TGCAGTGCTAGGACTAACTACGAGCAGTACTTC.

This chain connects TRBV7-6 to TRBJ1-1; 7 bases are a match to TRBD1. This CDR3 region has 13 residues. V shed 5 bases and J 3 bases; nucleotides not matched to a gene: 3. Germline CDR1 and CDR2: SGHVS and FNYEAQ. This CDR3 is CASSTGTDTEAFF. CDR3 DNA: TGTGCCAGCAGCACCGGGACAGACACTGAAGCTTTCTTT.

The chain recombines TRBV7-9 with TRBJ1-4, with a possible D match to TRBD1 (5 bases). Trimming removed 6 bases at V and 7 bases at J, with 15 bases between. The CDR3 contains 14 residues. The germline CDR1 and CDR2 sequences are SEHNR and FQNEAQ (reference sequence). The DNA for the CDR3 is TGTGCCAGCAGTCCGGACACGGGTGCTGAAAAACTGTTTTTT. This translates into CASSPDTGAEKLFF.

This clone was observed many times. This chain joins TRBV5-1 and TRBJ2-1, with 10 bases matching TRBD2. V was pared by 0 bases and J by 3 bases, with 6 bases of the junction left unmatched. Germline V gene data show CDR1 as SGHRS and CDR2 as YFSETQ. This CDR3 has 17 amino acids. CDR3 protein: CASSLGLAGAFYNEQFF. The CDR3 region has the DNA TGCGCCAGCAGCTTGGGGCTAGCGGGAGCCTTCTACAATGAGCAGTTCTTC.

The CDR3 DNA follows: TGTGCCAGCACCAGGGACACCCGCTCTGGAAACACCATATATTTT. It translates to CASTRDTRSGNTIYF. The chain recombines TRBV9 with TRBJ1-3, with a weak D call TRBD1 (6 bases). V gave up 6 bases and J gave up 0 bases, with 13 bases separating them. The CDR3 covers 15 residues. Germline-derived CDR1 and CDR2 are SGDLS and YYNGEE.